Each of the 32 T cell receptor beta chains below was sequenced from the same sample in a study of radiotherapy plus CTLA-4 blockade in lung cancer. The protocol was immunoSEQ multiplex PCR, while the TCRdb copy is restricted to in-frame clones and leaves out a portion. The data contain roughly 110,000 clones, 85% of them singletons. The specimen comprised peripheral blood, sampled from a patient treated with radiotherapy plus ipilimumab. All receptors derive from a human donor with non-small cell lung cancer that progressed on radiotherapy plus ipilimumab. Some clones in this sample may be carry-over from other donors' samples.

The genes are TRBV6-5 and TRBJ1-2; D gene ambiguous. Germline V gene sequence: CDR1 MNHEY, CDR2 SVGAGI. The CDR3 runs to 12 residues. Deletions cut 5 bases from V and 8 bases from J, with 12 bases between. The CDR3 here is CASSRKLGGYTF. The CDR3 region has the DNA TGTGCCAGCAGTCGCAAACTGGGCGGCTACACCTTC.

The CDR3 DNA is TGTGCCAGCAGTTCACAGGGGGCCGGGGCCAACGTCCTGACTTTC. It codes for CASSSQGAGANVLTF. The genes are TRBV6-5 and TRBJ2-6, with 9 bases aligning to TRBD1. The germline gives CDR1 MNHEY, CDR2 SVGAGI. The trim removed 4 bases at V and 4 bases at J, leaving 2 bases unmatched. The CDR3 has 15 amino acids.

This clone has a single count. The CDR3 region is CASSLRLTLYQETQYF. The CDR3 nucleotides read TGTGCCAGCAGCTTACGACTAACATTGTACCAAGAGACCCAGTACTTC. The rearrangement uses TRBV7-9 and TRBJ2-5, with D perhaps matching TRBD2 (5 bases). The V gene lost 2 bases and the J gene lost 0 bases, with 13 bases spanning the gap. This CDR3 is 16 amino acids long. The V gene's germline CDR1 is SEHNR and CDR2 FQNEAQ (reference sequence).

CDR3 coding DNA: TGTGCCAGCAGCCGAGGCCTTAATCTAGGTTTCTTT. This codes for CASSRGLNLGFF. The chain links TRBV5-6 to TRBJ1-1; D is unclear. The CDR3 is 12 residues long. The germline V and J ends were trimmed by 4 bases and 13 bases, with 17 bases remaining between them. Germline V gene sequence: CDR1 SGHDT, CDR2 YYEEEE.

The genes are TRBV4-1 and TRBJ1-2; weak D call: TRBD1 (6 bases). Germline V lookup: CDR1 MGHRA, CDR2 YSYEKL. CDR3 length equals 13 residues. V lost 1 base and J lost 7, with 10 bases in between. In nucleotides, the CDR3 is TGCGCCAGCAGCCAAGGTACAGGGTCTGGCTACACCTTC. It specifies CASSQGTGSGYTF.

V gene TRBV5-1 combines with J gene TRBJ2-3, with TRBD2 identical over 12 bases. V lost 0 bases and J lost 5; bases outside the gene matches: 4. The CDR3 has 16 amino acids. Germline CDR1 reads SGHRS; CDR2 reads YFSETQ. CDR3 DNA: TGCGCCAGCAGCTTGGCTAGCGGGGGGGCCAAAGATACGCAGTATTTT. It yields the protein CASSLASGGAKDTQYF.

The gene calls are TRBV5-1 and TRBJ2-3, with D uncertain. This CDR3 is 14 amino acids long. Trimming cost V 0 bases and J 6 bases, with 11 bases left between them. In germline, CDR1 is SGHRS, CDR2 YFSETQ. The CDR3 sequence: CASSLALETDTQYF. The DNA of the CDR3 is TGCGCCAGCAGCTTGGCCCTAGAAACGGATACGCAGTATTTT.

This clone qualifies as large (0.1 to 1%). CDR3 nucleotide sequence: TGCGCCAGCAGCCAGGGACTAGCGGGGAACTACGAGCAGTACTTC. Translation: CASSQGLAGNYEQYF. The chain carries TRBV4-1 and TRBJ2-7; TRBD2 matches 13 bases. Losses at the gene ends were 3 bases for V and 3 bases for J; bases not matched to a gene: 2. The CDR3 covers 15 residues. The germline gives CDR1 MGHRA, CDR2 YSYEKL.

This chain joins TRBV6-6 and TRBJ1-4; 7 bases map to TRBD1. Germline V gene lookup returns CDR1 MNHNY and CDR2 SVGAGI (reference sequence). The CDR3 sequence is 14 residues long. With V trimmed by 7 bases and J by 4 bases, 6 bases remained unmatched. CDR3 nucleotides: TGTGCCAGCAATAGGGGGCCGGATAATGAAAAACTGTTTTTT. This codes for CASNRGPDNEKLFF.

The genes are TRBV5-5 and TRBJ2-2, with D maybe TRBD2 (5 bases). CDR1 is SGHKS and CDR2 is YYEKEE in the germline V gene (reference sequence). Trimming shortened V by 5 bases and J by 5 bases, and 16 bases separated the two germline ends. This CDR3 has 15 residues. Written as DNA, the CDR3 is TGTGCCAGCAGTACCATTAGCGTGATAACCGGGGAGCTGTTTTTT. This sequence encodes CASSTISVITGELFF. Combining the CDR3 with reference TRBV5-5 and TRBJ2-2 gives the whole variable domain DAGVTQSPTHLIKTRGQQVTLRCSPISGHKSVSWYQQVLGQGPQFIFQYYEKEERGRGNFPDRFSARQFPNYSSELNVNALLLGDSALYLCASSTISVITGELFFGEGSRLTVL.

The chain couples TRBV7-3 to TRBJ1-5; TRBD1 matches 7 bases. V dropped 2 bases and J dropped 0; count of bases not matched to a gene: 10. Germline CDR1 and CDR2: SGHTA and FQGTGA. The CDR3 is 18 residues long. CDR3 residues: CASSLGLTGFYSNQPQHF. Here the CDR3 DNA reads TGTGCCAGCAGCTTAGGTCTGACAGGGTTTTATAGCAATCAGCCCCAGCATTTT.

Of note for this clone: The same CDR3 is also encoded by other DNA sequences in this sample. V gene TRBV5-1 combines with J gene TRBJ1-6; D call uncertain. This CDR3 region has 15 residues. CDR1 is SGHRS, CDR2 YFSETQ, per germline. V shed 0 bases and J shed 7 bases, with 11 bases lying between them. The CDR3 DNA sequence: TGCGCCAGCAGCTTGGGGGGTCTAGGGAATTCACCCCTCCACTTT. Its translation is CASSLGGLGNSPLHF.

The gene calls are TRBV2 and TRBJ1-1; no reliable D call. The CDR3 spans 16 residues. CDR1 is SNHLY and CDR2 is FYNNEI in the germline V gene. Trimming pared 3 bases from V and 9 bases from J, leaving 23 bases between. Written as DNA, the CDR3 is TGTGCCAGCAGTGATTACGTTTCTCGATTTACACACAAAGCTTTCTTT. Protein: CASSDYVSRFTHKAFF.

The V gene is TRBV4-2, the J gene TRBJ2-7; 14 bases fit TRBD2. Germline V gene lookup returns CDR1 LGHNA and CDR2 YNFKEQ. CDR3 length: 15 amino acids. With 4 bases clipped from V and 3 bases from J, the junction kept 2 bases outside the gene matches. The CDR3 is CASSLGLAGGYEQYF. CDR3 DNA: TGTGCCAGCAGCCTAGGACTAGCGGGGGGCTACGAGCAGTACTTC.

The chain joins TRBV5-6 to TRBJ1-6; TRBD1 agrees at 10 bases. The CDR3 totals 16 residues. The V gene end was trimmed by 3 bases and the J gene end by 6 bases; junction bases not matched to a gene: 6. CDR1 and CDR2 from the germline V gene are SGHDT and YYEEEE. CDR3 sequence: CASSYRQGALNSPLHF. CDR3 DNA: TGTGCCAGCAGCTACCGACAGGGGGCGCTTAATTCACCCCTCCACTTT. Looking up the rest from reference TRBV5-6 and TRBJ1-6 gives the full variable domain: DAGVTQSPTHLIKTRGQQVTLRCSPKSGHDTVSWYQQALGQGPQFIFQYYEEEERQRGNFPDRFSGHQFPNYSSELNVNALLLGDSALYLCASSYRQGALNSPLHFGNGTRLTVT.

This chain links TRBV5-1 with TRBJ1-1; 9 bases map to TRBD1. J was trimmed by 4 bases and V by 3 bases; bases with no gene match: 4. Germline loops: CDR1 SGHRS, CDR2 YFSETQ. This CDR3 has 14 residues. The CDR3 nucleotides are TGCGCCAGCAGCTACGGGACAGGGTTCACTGAAGCTTTCTTT. This codes for CASSYGTGFTEAFF.

This chain connects TRBV29-1 to TRBJ2-3; D gene ambiguous. Germline CDR1 SQVTM, CDR2 ANQGSEA. The CDR3 length is 11 residues. V lost 5 bases and J lost 14, with 17 bases in between. Here the CDR3 reads CSVQGSSFRYF. The CDR3 DNA is TGCAGCGTTCAAGGATCCAGCTTTCGGTATTTT.

The chain links TRBV19 to TRBJ2-3; 9 bases map to TRBD1. Germline trimming cut 4 bases from V and 2 bases from J; bases unmatched to any gene: 7. CDR1 is LNHDA, CDR2 SQIVND, per germline (reference sequence). The CDR3 extends over 16 amino acids. The CDR3: CASSTPGTGYTDTQYF. The CDR3 region has the DNA TGTGCCAGTAGTACCCCCGGGACAGGGTACACAGATACGCAGTATTTT.

This chain uses TRBV11-1 with TRBJ2-5, with TRBD2 identical over 14 bases. The V segment lost 5 bases and the J segment 5 bases; nucleotides outside the gene matches: 7. This CDR3 contains 16 residues. Germline-derived CDR1 and CDR2 are SGHAT and FQDESV (reference sequence). Here the CDR3 reads CASSVRLAGGLETQYF. CDR3 nucleotide sequence: TGTGCCAGCAGCGTTCGACTAGCGGGGGGGTTGGAGACCCAGTACTTC.

The chain recombines TRBV5-1 with TRBJ2-3; 8 bases match TRBD2. J gave up 5 bases and V 3 bases, and 5 bases lay outside the gene matches. The CDR3 is 14 residues long. CDR1 and CDR2 (germline): SGHRS, YFSETQ. The CDR3, as DNA: TGCGCCAGCAGCTCGCGGGGGGCGGAAGATACGCAGTATTTT. Protein: CASSSRGAEDTQYF.

This clone was recorded once. The chain joins TRBV4-3 to TRBJ2-1, with 7 bases lining up with TRBD2. J was trimmed by 6 bases and V by 4 bases; bases with no gene match: 12. The CDR3 runs 16 residues. Germline-derived CDR1 and CDR2 are LGHNA and YSLEER. Here the CDR3 reads CASSRILGGGFNEQFF. CDR3 bases: TGCGCCAGCAGCCGCATACTGGGGGGGGGTTTCAATGAGCAGTTCTTC.

The J gene is TRBJ2-2, the V gene TRBV9; maybe TRBD2 (6 bases). The V and J ends lost 2 bases and 9 bases respectively, with 14 bases between them. CDR1 is SGDLS and CDR2 is YYNGEE in the germline V gene. The CDR3 is 14 residues long. DNA of the CDR3: TGTGCCAGCAGCGTGGGGGGTTTATATAGGGAGCTGTTTTTT. Protein: CASSVGGLYRELFF.

The rearrangement uses TRBV30 and TRBJ1-2; 9 bases agree with TRBD1. In germline, CDR1 is GTSNPN, CDR2 SVGIG (reference sequence). The length of the CDR3 is 12 residues. The ends lost 8 bases at V and 8 bases at J; junction bases unmatched: 9. The CDR3 nucleotides are TGTGCCGGGACAGGGTGGGCAGCGGGCTACACCTTC. Protein: CAGTGWAAGYTF.

The chain links TRBV5-1 to TRBJ2-1; 8 bases are shared with TRBD1. CDR3 length equals 15 residues. The J segment lost 8 bases and the V segment lost 9 bases, leaving 16 bases of the junction unmatched. CDR1 and CDR2 (germline): SGHRS, YFSETQ. CDR3 bases: TGCGCCACCTCGCTACAGGGGGGACTGATCGATGAGCAGTTCTTC. This translates into CATSLQGGLIDEQFF.

The CDR3 sequence is CASSRGRRAGSTDTQYF. CDR3 DNA sequence: TGTGCCAGCAGCCGTGGGCGGCGGGCTGGGAGCACAGATACGCAGTATTTT. V is TRBV7-3 and J is TRBJ2-3, with D tentatively TRBD2 (5 bases). CDR1 SGHTA and CDR2 FQGTGA come from the germline V gene. With 5 bases removed from V and 0 bases from J, the gap between germline ends came to 18 bases. This CDR3 comprises 17 residues.

The rearrangement uses TRBV7-2 and TRBJ2-3; 11 positions agree with TRBD2. Germline V gene lookup returns CDR1 SGHTA and CDR2 FQGNSA. J gave up 5 bases and V 5 bases, and 9 bases lay outside the gene matches. This CDR3 has 16 residues. The CDR3 sequence is CASSPGRTSGGDTQYF. CDR3 nucleotides: TGTGCCAGCAGCCCAGGGCGCACTAGCGGGGGAGATACGCAGTATTTT.

The CDR3, as DNA: TGTGCCAGCAGCCAGGACAGGGGGGATGGCTACACCTTC. Protein sequence: CASSQDRGDGYTF. The chain employs TRBV7-2 and TRBJ1-2; 10 nucleotides line up with TRBD1. The ends lost 5 bases at V and 6 bases at J; junction bases unmatched: 3. Germline V gives CDR1 SGHTA, CDR2 FQGNSA. The CDR3 spans 13 residues.

V usage is TRBV29-1 and J usage is TRBJ1-3; 7 bases align to TRBD1. The CDR3 has 13 amino acids. The trim removed 3 bases at V and 11 bases at J, leaving 10 bases unmatched. Germline V lookup: CDR1 SQVTM, CDR2 ANQGSEA. The CDR3 nucleotides read TGCAGCGTTGAGTTTAACAGGGGTAACGCCATATATTTT. Protein: CSVEFNRGNAIYF.

The chain links TRBV13 to TRBJ2-7; D remains ambiguous. CDR1 and CDR2 from the germline V gene are PRHDT and FYEKMQ (reference sequence). The V end lost 0 bases, the J end lost 3 bases, and 6 bases lay between the germline ends. The CDR3 contains 13 residues. The CDR3 region is CASSLGRDYEQYF. The CDR3 nucleotides are TGTGCCAGCAGCTTAGGTAGGGACTACGAGCAGTACTTC.

This chain joins TRBV4-3 and TRBJ2-3, with 9 positions matching TRBD1. In germline, CDR1 is LGHNA, CDR2 YSLEER. V gave up 1 base and J gave up 3 bases; unmatched junction bases: 11. The CDR3 has 18 amino acids. CDR3 sequence reads: CASSQGEQGAGWTDTQYF. CDR3 sequence (DNA): TGCGCCAGCAGCCAAGGGGAACAGGGGGCTGGATGGACAGATACGCAGTATTTT.

V is TRBV4-1 and J is TRBJ2-2; the D is unclear. Germline V CDR1 and CDR2: MGHRA, YSYEKL. CDR3 size: 14 residues. With 1 base removed from V and 0 bases from J, the gap between germline ends came to 3 bases. The CDR3 DNA follows: TGCGCCAGCAGCCAAGTTACGAACACCGGGGAGCTGTTTTTT. The encoded protein is CASSQVTNTGELFF.

The chain combines TRBV6-5 with TRBJ1-1, with TRBD1 matching over 9 bases. This CDR3 contains 15 residues. The V segment lost 2 bases and the J segment 5 bases; nucleotides outside the gene matches: 6. The germline V gene encodes CDR1 MNHEY and CDR2 SVGAGI. In nucleotides, the CDR3 is TGTGCCAGCAGTTACATGGACAGGGGAGGAACTGAAGCTTTCTTT. This sequence encodes CASSYMDRGGTEAFF.